One sample yielded the 28 T cell receptor beta chains listed below, sequenced in a study of shared clonotypes between healthy human individuals. Generated by immunoSEQ multiplex PCR, the TCRdb table keeps only in-frame clones and is missing some. The sample includes under 2.5 million clones, about nine tenths of them seen just once. The sequenced sample was naive CD4+ T cells from PBMCs. Subset denoted: CD45RA+ positively selected. Receptors were obtained from a man aged 18 to 29 in good health. Some clones in this sample may be carry-over from other donors' samples.

The CDR3: CASSHLAGGLYEQYF. For the CDR3, the DNA is TGCGCCAGCAGCCACCTAGCGGGAGGGTTATACGAGCAGTACTTC. This chain joins TRBV4-3 and TRBJ2-7; 12 positions agree with TRBD2. The J segment lost 4 bases and the V segment lost 3 bases, leaving 4 bases of the junction unmatched. From germline, CDR1 is LGHNA and CDR2 YSLEER. CDR3 length: 15 residues.

V and J are TRBV11-3 and TRBJ2-7; 10 bases agree with TRBD2. Per the germline V gene, CDR1 is SGHNT and CDR2 is YENEEA. This CDR3 comprises 14 residues. Trimming at V came to 7 bases and at J to 2 bases, leaving 5 bases not matched to a gene. The DNA for the CDR3 is TGTGCCAGCACCTCTGGACTAGCGGCCTACGAGCAGTACTTC. Translated, it gives CASTSGLAAYEQYF.

This sequence joins TRBV10-1 and TRBJ2-5; the match to TRBD1 covers 8 bases. The V segment lost 6 bases and the J segment 4 bases; nucleotides outside the gene matches: 4. CDR1 is WNHNN, CDR2 SYGVQD, per germline (reference sequence). The CDR3 covers 13 residues. CDR3 DNA sequence: TGCGCCAGCAGGGAAACAGGGGGAGAGACCCAGTACTTC. Translated, it gives CASRETGGETQYF.

The chain carries TRBV29-1 and TRBJ2-5; possible D gene TRBD2, 6 bases. There are 12 residues in the CDR3. Trimming stripped 7 bases from V and 7 bases from J, with 16 bases between. CDR1 and CDR2 from the germline V gene are SQVTM and ANQGSEA. Written as DNA, the CDR3 is TGCAGCGCCGCCCGGGACTGGGGGACCCAGTACTTC. This gives the protein CSAARDWGTQYF.

The chain uses TRBV28 and TRBJ2-7; tentatively, D is TRBD1 or TRBD2 (7 bases each). V was shortened by 7 bases and J by 5 bases, with 21 bases between the two germline ends. CDR3 size: 15 residues. In germline, CDR1 is MDHEN, CDR2 SYDVKM. Here the CDR3 reads CASNSGGGVFHEQYF. CDR3 sequence (DNA): TGTGCCAGCAACTCAGGGGGAGGGGTATTCCACGAGCAGTACTTC.

V and J are TRBV28 and TRBJ2-7, with D uncertain. The CDR3 extends over 14 amino acids. Trimming cost V 2 bases and J 0 bases, with 8 bases left between them. Germline V CDR1 and CDR2: MDHEN, SYDVKM. CDR3 nucleotides: TGTGCCAGCAGTTTAGACACAGCCTCCTACGAGCAGTACTTC. It encodes CASSLDTASYEQYF.

This clone was counted a few times. This same CDR3 is encoded by further DNA sequences in the sample. The CDR3 spells CASSLGGYSNQPQHF. The CDR3 DNA reads as TGTGCCAGCAGCCTTGGGGGATATAGCAATCAGCCCCAGCATTTT. This rearrangement joins TRBV28 to TRBJ1-5; a weak D match, TRBD1 (5 bases). This CDR3 has 15 residues. Between the trimmed V and J ends, which lost 6 bases and 0 bases, there was a span of 12 bases. The V gene's germline CDR1 is MDHEN and CDR2 SYDVKM.

The rearrangement joins TRBV5-4 to TRBJ2-7, with 7 bases aligning to TRBD1. Germline CDR1 and CDR2: SGHNT and YYREEE (reference sequence). V was clipped by 4 bases and J by 8 bases; unmatched bases: 15. The CDR3 covers 15 residues. The CDR3 nucleotides read TGTGCCAGCAGCAGTCCGGGACAGAGGAACGGGCAGCAGTACTTC. It encodes CASSSPGQRNGQQYF.

The V and J genes are TRBV29-1 and TRBJ2-1; 8 nucleotides align to TRBD1. J was trimmed by 10 bases and V by 7 bases; bases with no gene match: 12. Looked up from germline, CDR1 is SQVTM and CDR2 is ANQGSEA. This CDR3 is 13 amino acids long. The CDR3 protein is CSAGTGPTGEQFF. CDR3 DNA sequence: TGCAGCGCCGGGACAGGCCCAACAGGGGAGCAGTTCTTC.

V and J are TRBV27 and TRBJ1-2; D is perhaps TRBD1 (6 bases). V was clipped by 4 bases and J by 2 bases, with 17 bases between them. The CDR3 contains 16 residues. Germline V gene data show CDR1 as MNHEY and CDR2 as SMNVEV (reference sequence). CDR3 amino acids: CASSSVGRGGNYGYTF. The CDR3 bases are TGTGCCAGCAGTTCCGTCGGCAGGGGAGGGAACTATGGCTACACCTTC.

The genes are TRBV5-4 and TRBJ2-7; TRBD2 aligns across 11 bases. This CDR3 has 14 residues. V was clipped by 0 bases and J by 6 bases; unmatched bases: 2. The V gene's germline CDR1 is SGHNT and CDR2 YYREEE (reference sequence). The CDR3 here is CASSLELAGVEQYF. CDR3 bases: TGTGCCAGCAGCTTGGAACTAGCGGGAGTCGAGCAGTACTTC.

For this clone: The same CDR3 can be traced to other DNA sequences in this sample. This sequence joins TRBV7-2 and TRBJ2-3; D is unclear. The V and J ends lost 1 base and 3 bases respectively, with 5 bases between them. The germline V gene has CDR1 SGHTA and CDR2 FQGNSA. The CDR3 has 13 residues. The CDR3 coding sequence is TGTGCCAGCAGCTTAGTTGGTACAGATACGCAGTATTTT. Translation gives CASSLVGTDTQYF.

The chain couples TRBV4-2 to TRBJ2-7, with D unclear. Per the germline V gene, CDR1 is LGHNA and CDR2 is YNFKEQ. Trimming removed 0 bases at V and 5 bases at J, with 14 bases between. This CDR3 is built from 15 residues. The CDR3 sequence is CASSQDFQVRDEQYF. As DNA, the CDR3 is TGTGCCAGCAGCCAAGATTTCCAGGTTAGGGACGAGCAGTACTTC.

The chain carries TRBV5-1 and TRBJ1-4; D gene unclear. V was clipped by 2 bases and J by 7 bases, with 12 bases between them. Germline-derived CDR1 and CDR2 are SGHRS and YFSETQ. This CDR3 is built from 14 residues. The CDR3 nucleotides are TGCGCCAGCAGCTTAACAAGTGGTGGTGAAAAACTGTTTTTT. Amino acid sequence: CASSLTSGGEKLFF.

This sequence joins TRBV29-1 and TRBJ1-1, with TRBD1 matching 9 bases. The V gene end was trimmed by 7 bases and the J gene end by 4 bases; junction bases not matched to a gene: 10. The CDR3 length is 14 residues. CDR1 SQVTM and CDR2 ANQGSEA come from the germline V gene. The CDR3 protein is CSGWTGAAGTEAFF. CDR3 bases: TGCAGCGGATGGACAGGGGCAGCGGGCACTGAAGCTTTCTTT.

This rearrangement joins TRBV4-1 to TRBJ2-6; 8 bases fit TRBD1. Trimming took 3 bases from V and 0 from J; bases not matched to a gene: 4. The CDR3 length is 17 residues. Germline V gene sequence: CDR1 MGHRA, CDR2 YSYEKL. In nucleotides, the CDR3 is TGCGCCAGCAGCCAGGGACAGGCGCGCTCTGGGGCCAACGTCCTGACTTTC. Protein: CASSQGQARSGANVLTF.

V gene TRBV25-1 combines with J gene TRBJ1-3; D gene uncertain. Germline V gene lookup returns CDR1 MGHDK and CDR2 SYGVNS. Trimming shortened V by 10 bases and J by 2 bases, and 21 bases separated the two germline ends. The CDR3 runs to 16 residues. The CDR3 loop reads CATPRNTGNPGNTIYF. The CDR3 nucleotides read TGTGCCACCCCAAGAAACACCGGGAATCCTGGAAACACCATATATTTT.

The chain recombines TRBV28 with TRBJ2-1; D not resolved. V lost 0 bases and J 4 bases, leaving 4 bases between the germline ends. The CDR3 spans 13 residues. Per germline, CDR1 MDHEN and CDR2 SYDVKM. In DNA form, the CDR3 reads TGTGCCAGCAGTTTATGGCGATACAATGAGCAGTTCTTC. Its translation is CASSLWRYNEQFF. Looking up the rest from reference TRBV28 and TRBJ2-1 gives the full variable domain: DVKVTQSSRYLVKRTGEKVFLECVQDMDHENMFWYRQDPGLGLRLIYFSYDVKMKEKGDIPEGYSVSREKKERFSLILESASTNQTSMYLCASSLWRYNEQFFGPGTRLTVL.

The chain joins TRBV27 to TRBJ1-2; D uncertain. The CDR3 consists of 14 residues. V gave up 3 bases and J gave up 5 bases, with 13 bases separating them. Germline CDR1 is MNHEY and CDR2 is SMNVEV (reference sequence). The CDR3 sequence: CASSFTGSEYGYTF. The CDR3 DNA follows: TGTGCCAGCAGTTTCACTGGGTCGGAATATGGCTACACCTTC.

This chain uses TRBV18 with TRBJ2-7, with D tentatively TRBD2 (5 bases). Trimming removed 3 bases from V and 0 bases from J, with 15 bases in between. CDR1 is KGHSH and CDR2 is LQKENI in the germline V gene. The CDR3 covers 16 residues. The DNA of the CDR3 is TGTGCCAGCTCACCGCGGGCAGTTACCAGCTCCTACGAGCAGTACTTC. It codes for CASSPRAVTSSYEQYF.

The J gene is TRBJ1-6, the V gene TRBV30, with D unclear. Trimming left V 4 bases short and J 9 bases short, with 16 bases between. CDR3 length equals 14 residues. Germline V gives CDR1 GTSNPN, CDR2 SVGIG (reference sequence). The chain's CDR3 is CAWKSTGLSSPLHF. In nucleotides, the CDR3 is TGTGCCTGGAAATCCACGGGGTTAAGTTCACCCCTCCACTTT.

This clone has a single count. The rearrangement links TRBV10-3 to TRBJ2-7; D perhaps matches TRBD2 (5 bases). The length of the CDR3 is 11 residues. Per germline, CDR1 ENHRY and CDR2 SYGVKD. Trimming left V 10 bases short and J 4 bases short, with 11 bases between. CDR3 nucleotides: TGTGCCAGCGGCGGACTTTACGAGCAGTACTTC. This gives the protein CASGGLYEQYF.

This clone came up once. The V and J genes are TRBV7-9 and TRBJ2-7; D not resolved. The CDR3 spans 13 residues. Between the trimmed V and J ends, which lost 3 bases and 2 bases, there was a span of 8 bases. CDR1 and CDR2 from the germline V gene are SEHNR and FQNEAQ (reference sequence). CDR3 protein: CASSFPATYEQYF. CDR3 nucleotides: TGTGCCAGCAGCTTTCCAGCAACCTACGAGCAGTACTTC.

The genes are TRBV7-2 and TRBJ2-5, with 11 bases matching TRBD2. The CDR3 contains 16 residues. Germline V gives CDR1 SGHTA, CDR2 FQGNSA. V shed 5 bases, J shed 2 bases, and the junction held 7 bases outside the gene matches. The DNA of the CDR3 is TGTGCCAGCAGCCCCCGACTAGCGGGAATTCAAGAGACCCAGTACTTC. It translates to CASSPRLAGIQETQYF. The whole variable domain, filled in from reference TRBV7-2 and TRBJ2-5, reads GAGVSQSPSNKVTEKGKDVELRCDPISGHTALYWYRQSLGQGLEFLIYFQGNSAPDKSGLPSDRFSAERTGGSVSTLTIQRTQQEDSAVYLCASSPRLAGIQETQYFGPGTRLLVL.

This chain joins TRBV3-1 (or the pseudogene TRBV3-2) and TRBJ1-1; no clear D. The CDR3 consists of 8 residues. CDR1 is LGHDT, CDR2 YNNKEL, per germline (reference sequence). Trimming removed 8 bases at V and 11 bases at J, with 6 bases between. This CDR3 is CASRGAFF. CDR3 nucleotides: TGTGCCAGCCGTGGGGCTTTCTTT.

The gene calls are TRBV28 and TRBJ2-5; D is perhaps TRBD1 or TRBD2 (5 bases each). CDR1 and CDR2 (germline): MDHEN, SYDVKM. This CDR3 contains 15 residues. V lost 6 bases and J lost 4, with 18 bases in between. CDR3 DNA sequence: TGTGCCAGCAGCCGTTCCGGGACCCTGGGAGAGACCCAGTACTTC. As protein: CASSRSGTLGETQYF.

This chain joins TRBV30 and TRBJ1-2; D may be TRBD1 (6 bases). Germline CDR1 GTSNPN, CDR2 SVGIG (reference sequence). The CDR3 consists of 14 residues. Trimming stripped 7 bases from V and 4 bases from J, with 19 bases between. The CDR3 region has the DNA TGTGCCTCTCCACCACAGGGCTACTTCTATGGCTACACCTTC. This encodes CASPPQGYFYGYTF.

The chain is built from TRBV4-1 and TRBJ2-7, with D maybe TRBD2 (5 bases). CDR3 size: 16 residues. Germline values: CDR1 MGHRA, CDR2 YSYEKL. The V end was cut by 0 bases, the J end by 0 bases, with 12 bases between. As DNA, the CDR3 is TGCGCCAGCAGCCAAGAAGGCGGGCCTAGCTCCTACGAGCAGTACTTC. This gives the protein CASSQEGGPSSYEQYF.